Listed below are T cell receptor beta chains from one sample, sequenced in a study of blood T cell repertoires in COVID-19. TCRdb keeps only in-frame clones here, not all; method: immunoSEQ multiplex PCR. Counted here are roughly 460,000 clones, around 90% occurring once; the ten biggest clones make up roughly 0.78%. Sequenced input: peripheral blood. All receptors derive from a man between 18 and 35 years old with COVID-19, enrolled during active disease. CDR3s include the opening cysteine and the closing phenylalanine or tryptophan. The order of the fields is clone size, D gene, J gene, V gene, CDR3 DNA, CDR3 protein. D genes are given only for firm matches. Clone size is stated in some rows and not others, as once, few, many or a class when expanded.

size: -; D: -; J: TRBJ2-7; V: TRBV27; DNA: TGTGCCAGCAGTTTATGGTCACAGACCGAGCAGTACTTC; CDR3: CASSLWSQTEQYF
size: once; D: -; J: TRBJ2-3; V: TRBV6-4; DNA: TGTGCCAGCAGTGACCGGGTAGAGGGTACGCAGTATTTT; CDR3: CASSDRVEGTQYF
size: -; D: -; J: TRBJ1-2; V: TRBV30; DNA: TGTGCCTGGAGTACCCCAGGCGGCGGACACACTAACTATGGCTACACCTTC; CDR3: CAWSTPGGGHTNYGYTF
size: -; D: -; J: TRBJ2-7; V: TRBV4-1; DNA: TGCGCCAGCAGCCAAGTATTTACGGCAGGGACATCCTACGAGCAGTACTTC; CDR3: CASSQVFTAGTSYEQYF
size: -; D: TRBD1; J: TRBJ1-5; V: TRBV4-1; DNA: TGCGCCAGCAGCCAACTCGGACAGGGAAACGTGAGCAATCAGCCCCAGCATTTT; CDR3: CASSQLGQGNVSNQPQHF
size: -; D: TRBD1; J: TRBJ2-7; V: TRBV10-1; DNA: TGCGCCAGACTTTCTGGGGGGGACAGGGTCCACGAGCAGTACTTC; CDR3: CARLSGGDRVHEQYF
size: -; D: -; J: TRBJ2-5; V: TRBV29-1; DNA: TGCAGCGGGGTAAGGGGCCAGGAGGGCCAGTACTTC; CDR3: CSGVRGQEGQYF
size: few; D: -; J: TRBJ2-1; V: TRBV2; DNA: TGTGCCAGCAGTTTCCCTTCCGGGAGAGCAACATACAATGAGCAGTTCTTC; CDR3: CASSFPSGRATYNEQFF
size: few; D: TRBD2; J: TRBJ2-1; V: TRBV6-5; DNA: TGTGCCAGCAGTCCTAGCGGGAGGTCCTACAATGAGCAGTTCTTC; CDR3: CASSPSGRSYNEQFF
size: -; D: -; J: TRBJ2-4; V: TRBV12-3/TRBV12-4; DNA: TGTGCCAGCAACCCTAACTCCAAAAACATTCAGTACTTC; CDR3: CASNPNSKNIQYF
size: -; D: -; J: TRBJ2-7; V: TRBV6-4; DNA: TGTGCCAGCAGTGACTGGGCGACACTCTACGAGCAGTACTTC; CDR3: CASSDWATLYEQYF
size: -; D: TRBD1; J: TRBJ2-7; V: TRBV23-1; DNA: TGCGCCAGCAGTCAGGGACAGGGGCTGTCCTACGAGCAGTACTTC; CDR3: CASSQGQGLSYEQYF
size: -; D: TRBD1; J: TRBJ1-1; V: TRBV11-2; DNA: TGTGCCAGCAGCAGACAGGGGGATATGAACACTGAAGCTTTCTTT; CDR3: CASSRQGDMNTEAFF
size: -; D: TRBD1; J: TRBJ1-2; V: TRBV2; DNA: TGTGCCAGCAGTGGGGGACAGCTTACTGGCTACACCTTC; CDR3: CASSGGQLTGYTF
size: -; D: TRBD2; J: TRBJ2-1; V: TRBV5-5; DNA: TGTGCCAGCAGCTTGTTTGCGGGAGTAACAAGGGGCAATGAGCAGTTCTTC; CDR3: CASSLFAGVTRGNEQFF
size: once; D: TRBD2; J: TRBJ2-1; V: TRBV5-8; DNA: TGTGCCAGCAGCCCTGACTGGACTAGCGGGACCTACAATGAGCAGTTCTTC; CDR3: CASSPDWTSGTYNEQFF
size: few; D: TRBD2; J: TRBJ2-1; V: TRBV4-1; DNA: TGCGCCAGCAGCCAAGGTCGGTCGCGGGGGGCAAACAATGAGCAGTTCTTC; CDR3: CASSQGRSRGANNEQFF
size: -; D: -; J: TRBJ2-7; V: TRBV5-4; DNA: TGTGCCAGCACCCTGGGCAGGGGACCGGCCGAGCAGTACTTC; CDR3: CASTLGRGPAEQYF
size: -; D: TRBD1; J: TRBJ1-1; V: TRBV5-1; DNA: TGCGCCAGCAGCTTCACAGGGGGCGACACTGAAGCTTTCTTT; CDR3: CASSFTGGDTEAFF
size: once; D: -; J: TRBJ1-2; V: TRBV4-1; DNA: TGCGCCAGCAGCCAACCCCTTCGGAGAACACGAGGTGGCGACTATGGCTACACCTTC; CDR3: CASSQPLRRTRGGDYGYTF
size: -; D: TRBD2; J: TRBJ2-1; V: TRBV18; DNA: TGTGCCAGCTCACCAATTAGACTAGCGGGGAGCTCCTACAATGAGCAGTTCTTC; CDR3: CASSPIRLAGSSYNEQFF
size: -; D: -; J: TRBJ2-1; V: TRBV19; DNA: TGTGCCAGTAGTATGACACAGGGAAATGAGCAGTTCTTC; CDR3: CASSMTQGNEQFF
size: -; D: -; J: TRBJ2-5; V: TRBV19; DNA: TGTGCCAGTAGTATGGGACTGTACCAAGAGACCCAGTACTTC; CDR3: CASSMGLYQETQYF
size: -; D: -; J: TRBJ1-1; V: TRBV25-1; DNA: TGTGCCAGCAGTAATCCGTCCAACGGGAACACTGAAGCTTTCTTT; CDR3: CASSNPSNGNTEAFF